This TCR beta chain was sequenced during a study of OX40 agonist ivuxolimab in advanced cancers. Study-level information: Of mixed ages from about 20 to 90 and averaging 60 years, the group was over 80% male.

A remark on this clone: The antigen is unknown.

Profiled with immunoSEQ multiplex PCR; TCRdb holds only in-frame clones, not every one. The sample yields 45,000 to 70,000 clones, about 82% seen once. Broader study findings: Fewer expanded clones were found on average in CD4+ than in CD8+ T cells. Among some nonresponders, normalized T-cell clonal expansion was also low.

Deletions cut 0 bases from V and 6 bases from J, with 11 bases between. CDR3 size: 14 residues. In germline, CDR1 is ENHRY, CDR2 SYGVKD. The V gene is TRBV10-3, the J gene TRBJ1-2, with TRBD1 as a possible D gene (5 bases). The sample in question was CD4+ or CD8+ T cells sorted from blood, obtained in a trial of the OX40 agonist ivuxolimab. The TCR was taken from an adult with an advanced solid tumor such as melanoma, head and neck, liver or kidney cancer. CDR3 loop: CAISESGRKDGYTF. The CDR3 coding sequence is TGTGCCATCAGTGAGTCGGGACGGAAGGATGGCTACACCTTC.